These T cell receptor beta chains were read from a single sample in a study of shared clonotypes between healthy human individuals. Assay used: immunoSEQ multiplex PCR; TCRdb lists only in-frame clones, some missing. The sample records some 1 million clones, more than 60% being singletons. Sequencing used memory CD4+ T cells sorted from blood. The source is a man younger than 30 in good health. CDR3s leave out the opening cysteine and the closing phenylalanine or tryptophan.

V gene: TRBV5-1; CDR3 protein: ASSSSGQGRGKTQY
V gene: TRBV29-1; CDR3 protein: SVLAGGTTDTQY
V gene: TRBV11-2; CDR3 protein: ASSWSRQIQETQY
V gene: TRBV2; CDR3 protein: ASSDGQSVGNTIY
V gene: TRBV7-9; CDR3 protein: ASSAGQFNYGYT
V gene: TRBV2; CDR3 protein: ARRDRGQGGYT
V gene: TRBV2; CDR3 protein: ASRPTSGSSTDTQY
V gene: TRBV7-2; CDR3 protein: ASSDPPGLRTF
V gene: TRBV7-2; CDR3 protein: ASSPQTDLAKNIQY
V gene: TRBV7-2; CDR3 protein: ASSFTGGAQPQH
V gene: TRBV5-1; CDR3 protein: ASSLSGPSVTEAF
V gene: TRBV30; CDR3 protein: AWSATGSGNTIY
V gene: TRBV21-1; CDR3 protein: ASSLEMERGGIADTQY
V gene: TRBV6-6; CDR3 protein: ASSYTEGNTGELF
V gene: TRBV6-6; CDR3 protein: ASSGFNSGGYNEQF
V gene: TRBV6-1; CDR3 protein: ASSSRGQRETQY
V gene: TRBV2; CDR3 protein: ASSEGGTSGTDTQY
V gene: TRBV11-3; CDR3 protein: ASSFSGLNTEAF
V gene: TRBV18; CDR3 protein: ASSPVTGSKDYEQY
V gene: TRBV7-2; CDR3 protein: ASSVNRNTEAF
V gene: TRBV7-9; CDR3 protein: ASSLASSGVYHRELF
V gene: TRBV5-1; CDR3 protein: ASSPSSTEVNGYT
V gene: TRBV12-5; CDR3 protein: AKGAYNGYT
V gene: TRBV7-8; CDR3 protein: ASSLEASGTIEQY
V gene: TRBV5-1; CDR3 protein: ASSLAWTVMGDTQY
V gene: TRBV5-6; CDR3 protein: ASSFRTDINQPQH
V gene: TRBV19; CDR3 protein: ASSSRGLGVYNEQF
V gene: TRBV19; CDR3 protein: ASTPGNYGYT
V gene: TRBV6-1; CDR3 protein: ASSALTANTEAF
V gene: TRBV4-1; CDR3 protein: ASSRQGARNEKLF
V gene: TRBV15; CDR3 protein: ATSRDGAVYEQY
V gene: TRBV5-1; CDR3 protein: ASSLALAGGGDTQY
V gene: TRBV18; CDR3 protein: ASSLQGSHGYT
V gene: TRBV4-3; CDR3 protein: ASSQDRDSFSGNTIY
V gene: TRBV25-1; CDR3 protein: ASSEPRGSYGYT
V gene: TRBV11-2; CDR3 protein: ASSRKETQY
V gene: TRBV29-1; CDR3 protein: SGSGTSRDEQY
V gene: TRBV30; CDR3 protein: AWQQGRNYGYT
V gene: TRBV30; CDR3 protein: AWSVTGTDTQY
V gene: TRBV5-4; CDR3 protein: ASSPRGGVGELF
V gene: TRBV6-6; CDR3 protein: ASSHELGTGNSPLH
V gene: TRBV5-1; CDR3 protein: ASSLAGDTGELF
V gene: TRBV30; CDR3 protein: AWTFLPQSNYGYT
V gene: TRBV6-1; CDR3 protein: ASSSRGWNTEAF
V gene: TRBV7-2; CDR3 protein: ASSPKTGSGDTQY
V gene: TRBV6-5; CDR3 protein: ASSYSRGGSSYEQY
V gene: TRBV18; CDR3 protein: ASSQGATNEKLF
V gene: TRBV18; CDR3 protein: ASSPTIADTGELF
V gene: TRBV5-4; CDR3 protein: ASRLPGAPTEQF
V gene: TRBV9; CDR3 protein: ASRGTGFSGANVLT
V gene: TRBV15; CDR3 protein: ATSRDLRTDGNTIY
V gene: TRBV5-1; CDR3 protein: ASSLEDRADGYT
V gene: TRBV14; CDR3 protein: ASSQLLPGTGGRELF
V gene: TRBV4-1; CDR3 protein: ASSQDQTGALANTGELF
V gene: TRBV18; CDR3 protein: ASSPPMGAGNTIY